Listed below are T cell receptor beta chains from one sample, sequenced in a study of CD8+ T cells in alopecia areata. The repertoire was sequenced with immunoSEQ multiplex PCR; TCRdb's copy has only in-frame clones and lacks some. Here the sample spans approximately 100,000 clones, about nine tenths being singletons. Sequences were derived from CD8+ T cells sorted from blood, sampled at approximately week 30, from a patient treated with tofacitinib. These TCRs come from a human donor with alopecia areata. Both conserved end residues are part of each CDR3. The D gene is left open where the match is weak. The size field is filled for only some rows; it gives once, few, many or a size class.

TRBJ2-7	TRBV27	-	-	TGTGCCAGCAGTTTATATCCGGGAGTGTACGAGCAGTACTTC	CASSLYPGVYEQYF
TRBJ2-3	TRBV5-1	TRBD2	few	TGCGCCAGCAGCCTCAGCGGGAGTACCACAGATACGCAGTATTTT	CASSLSGSTTDTQYF
TRBJ2-7	TRBV4-2	-	few	TGTGCCAGCAGCCAAGATAGGGGGGCCCTCTACGAGCAGTACTTC	CASSQDRGALYEQYF
TRBJ2-1	TRBV7-2	-	-	TGTGCCAGCAGCCCTGGTGGGTACAATGAGCAGTTCTTC	CASSPGGYNEQFF
TRBJ2-3	TRBV27	-	few	TGTGCCAGCAGTTTAGGAGATACGCAGTATTTT	CASSLGDTQYF
TRBJ2-7	TRBV7-9	TRBD1	-	TGTGCCAGCAGCCGCCCGGGACAGGGGAGCGACGAGCAGTACTTC	CASSRPGQGSDEQYF
TRBJ2-7	TRBV9	-	-	TGTGCCAGCAGCTCCTCATGGGGTAGCTCCTACGAGCAGTACTTC	CASSSSWGSSYEQYF
TRBJ2-7	TRBV7-2	-	-	TGTGCCAGCAGCTTAAGTCCCCGGGACACAACCTACGAGCAGTACTTC	CASSLSPRDTTYEQYF
TRBJ2-1	TRBV13	TRBD2	once	TGTGCCAGCAGCGAGGGACTAGCCTCCGATGAGCAGTTCTTC	CASSEGLASDEQFF
TRBJ1-2	TRBV9	-	-	TGTGCCAGCAGCCCCTACCGGGCCTCCGACTATGGCTACACCTTC	CASSPYRASDYGYTF
TRBJ2-7	TRBV7-9	TRBD1	-	TGTGCCAGCAGCTTAGGGGGGACAGGGTACTACGAGCAGTACTTC	CASSLGGTGYYEQYF
TRBJ1-1	TRBV29-1	-	-	TGCAGCGTTTGGGGGGTGATTTCGGCTGAAGCTTTCTTT	CSVWGVISAEAFF
TRBJ2-4	TRBV28	-	-	TGTGCCAGCAGCCCCGAGGGTCTAGCCAAAAACATTCAGTACTTC	CASSPEGLAKNIQYF
TRBJ2-7	TRBV19	TRBD1	-	TGTGCCAGTAGTAAGGACAGGTTAGGGGACGAGCAGTACTTC	CASSKDRLGDEQYF
TRBJ2-1	TRBV13	TRBD2	-	TGTGCCAGCAGCACTATCTTGGGGTCTAGCGGGTACAATGAGCAGTTCTTC	CASSTILGSSGYNEQFF
TRBJ2-7	TRBV19	TRBD1	-	TGTGCCAGTAGTATAAGGGGACAGACCTACGAGCAGTACTTC	CASSIRGQTYEQYF
TRBJ1-1	TRBV5-1	TRBD1	-	TGCGCCAGCAGCTTGGGGGCAGGGGGCGTTACCACTGAAGCTTTCTTT	CASSLGAGGVTTEAFF
TRBJ2-7	TRBV2	-	-	TGTGCCAGCAGTCTTTCTCCAGGGTCCCAGGACGAGCAGTACTTC	CASSLSPGSQDEQYF
TRBJ1-2	TRBV29-1	-	-	TGCAGCATGGCAACCCGGGAAGAGGGCTATGGCTACACCTTC	CSMATREEGYGYTF
TRBJ2-7	TRBV7-6	-	-	TGTGCCAGCAGCTTAGCGACCGGCCCGGTTCTCTCCTACGAGCAGTACTTC	CASSLATGPVLSYEQYF
TRBJ2-1	TRBV7-9	-	-	TGTGCCAGCAGCTTAGACGAACAGATACCATACAATGAGCAGTTCTTC	CASSLDEQIPYNEQFF
TRBJ1-1	TRBV6-5	-	-	TGTGCCAGCAGTTTAGGCCCCACTGAAGCTTTCTTT	CASSLGPTEAFF
TRBJ2-3	TRBV15	-	-	TGTGCCACTATCCAAACGGACAGAAGCACAGATACGCAGTATTTT	CATIQTDRSTDTQYF
TRBJ2-5	TRBV6-1	-	once	TGTGCCAGCAGTGAATGGGGACCCCGCCAAGAGACCCAGTACTTC	CASSEWGPRQETQYF
TRBJ2-1	TRBV7-9	-	once	TGTGCCAGCAGCCCCCGTTCTAGCAATGAGCAGTTCTTC	CASSPRSSNEQFF
TRBJ2-7	TRBV19	TRBD2	once	TGTGCCAGTAGTATAGATGCCGGGACTAGCGGCTACGAGCAGTACTTC	CASSIDAGTSGYEQYF
TRBJ2-7	TRBV11-2	TRBD2	-	TGTGCCAGCAGCCTAAGCGGGAGCTACGAGCAGTACTTC	CASSLSGSYEQYF
TRBJ2-7	TRBV2	TRBD1	-	TGTGCCAGCTATCCTGTCCCGGACAGGGGGAAGTCGCCACGTTATGAGCAGTACTTC	CASYPVPDRGKSPRYEQYF
TRBJ2-2	TRBV10-2	-	-	TGCGCCAGCAGTGAGTCTGGGGGCGGGGAGCTGTTTTTT	CASSESGGGELFF
TRBJ2-7	TRBV27	TRBD1	few	TGTGCCAGCAGTTTATACAGGGGGCACGAGCAGTACTTC	CASSLYRGHEQYF
TRBJ2-1	TRBV9	-	-	TGTGCCAGCAGCGTAGCTGGAGGGGGGAATGAGCAGTTCTTC	CASSVAGGGNEQFF
TRBJ1-5	TRBV7-9	TRBD1	-	TGTGCCAGCAGCAACTCCGGGACAGCTAGCAATCAGCCCCAGCATTTT	CASSNSGTASNQPQHF
TRBJ2-1	TRBV7-9	-	few	TGTGCCAGCAGCTTAGATCCAGGGCTTTCTGAGCAGTTCTTC	CASSLDPGLSEQFF
TRBJ2-3	TRBV7-9	-	-	TGTGCCAGCAGCTTCCCGTTGAGTTCGGGAGATACGCAGTATTTT	CASSFPLSSGDTQYF
TRBJ2-3	TRBV7-2	TRBD2	-	TGTGCCAGCAGCTTATCGCTAGCGGTGAGCACAGATACGCAGTATTTT	CASSLSLAVSTDTQYF
TRBJ2-1	TRBV6-5	TRBD2	few	TGTGCCAGCAGTTACGCGCTAGCGGGAGTCCATGAGCAGTTCTTC	CASSYALAGVHEQFF
TRBJ1-1	TRBV9	-	-	TGTGCCAGCAGCGTAGAGCGGAACACTGAAGCTTTCTTT	CASSVERNTEAFF
TRBJ2-1	TRBV6-6	-	-	TGTGCCAGCAGTTACTCGATGGAGCCGTCCTACAATGAGCAGTTCTTC	CASSYSMEPSYNEQFF
TRBJ2-1	TRBV27	-	-	TGTGCCAGCAGTTTTTTGGGGGATGAGCAGTTCTTC	CASSFLGDEQFF
TRBJ2-1	TRBV5-1	-	few	TGCGCCAGCAGCTTGACGGGGGACTCCTACAATGAGCAGTTCTTC	CASSLTGDSYNEQFF
TRBJ2-1	TRBV7-3	-	-	TGTGCCAGCAGCCCGGACACATCCTACAATGAGCAGTTCTTC	CASSPDTSYNEQFF
TRBJ2-3	TRBV29-1	-	-	TGCAGCGTTGAATTGGTCAGAAGCACAGATACGCAGTATTTT	CSVELVRSTDTQYF
TRBJ2-7	TRBV30	-	-	TGTGCCTGGAGTCCCCGGGGGACAGCTTACTACGAGCAGTACTTC	CAWSPRGTAYYEQYF
TRBJ2-6	TRBV5-1	-	-	TGCGCCAGCCTGGAAAGGTCTGGTGGGGCCAACGTCCTGACTTTC	CASLERSGGANVLTF
TRBJ1-4	TRBV7-6	-	once	TGTGCCAGCAGCTTAGCCGGAGGGGGAACTAATGAAAAACTGTTTTTT	CASSLAGGGTNEKLFF
TRBJ2-1	TRBV10-2	-	-	TGCGCCAGCAGTGAGTCGAGCGCTTACAATGAGCAGTTCTTC	CASSESSAYNEQFF
TRBJ2-3	TRBV30	TRBD2	-	TGTGCCTGGAGTGCGGGTTGGCGGGAGACAGCAGATACGCAGTATTTT	CAWSAGWRETADTQYF
TRBJ2-1	TRBV4-2	-	-	TGTGCCAGCAGCCGCGGGGCTAATGAGCAGTTCTTC	CASSRGANEQFF
TRBJ2-7	TRBV10-3	TRBD2	-	TGTGCCATCAGATCCGGGACTAGCGGCGAGCAGTACTTC	CAIRSGTSGEQYF
TRBJ1-2	TRBV4-1	TRBD1	-	TGCGCCAGCAGCCTAGAACCCGGGACAGGGGATGGCTACACCTTC	CASSLEPGTGDGYTF
TRBJ2-7	TRBV4-1	-	-	TGCGCCAGCAGCCAAGGGAACCGGGGTACCTACGAGCAGTACTTC	CASSQGNRGTYEQYF
TRBJ2-2	TRBV7-9	-	-	TGTGCCAGCAGCTTAGTCGGGAGTTTGGGCACCGGGGAGCTGTTTTTT	CASSLVGSLGTGELFF
TRBJ1-1	TRBV2	TRBD1	-	TGTGCCAGCAGTCCGGGACAGTGGGATGAAGCTTTCTTT	CASSPGQWDEAFF
TRBJ2-1	TRBV18	TRBD2	-	TGTGCCAGCTCCCACACCAGCGGGGTGAGCTCCTACAATGAGCAGTTCTTC	CASSHTSGVSSYNEQFF
TRBJ1-2	TRBV7-9	-	-	TGTGCCAGCAGCTCCGGACACACTAACTATGGCTACACCTTC	CASSSGHTNYGYTF